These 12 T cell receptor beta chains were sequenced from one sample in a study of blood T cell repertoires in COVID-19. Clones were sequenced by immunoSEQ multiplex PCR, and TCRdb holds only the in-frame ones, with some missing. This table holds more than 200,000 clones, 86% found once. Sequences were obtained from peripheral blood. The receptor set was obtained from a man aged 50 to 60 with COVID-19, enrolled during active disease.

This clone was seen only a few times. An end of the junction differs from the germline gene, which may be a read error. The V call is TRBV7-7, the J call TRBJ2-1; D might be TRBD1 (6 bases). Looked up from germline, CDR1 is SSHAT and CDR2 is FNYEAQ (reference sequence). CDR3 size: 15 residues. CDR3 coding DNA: TGTGCTAGCAGCTCCGACAGGACCACCTACAATGAGCAGTTCTTC. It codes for CASSSDRTTYNEQFF.

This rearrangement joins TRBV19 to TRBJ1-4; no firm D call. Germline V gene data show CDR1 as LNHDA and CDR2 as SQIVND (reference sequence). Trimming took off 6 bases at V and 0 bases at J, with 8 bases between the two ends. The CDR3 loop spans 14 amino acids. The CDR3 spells CASRETATNEKLFF. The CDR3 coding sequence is TGTGCCAGTAGGGAAACAGCAACTAATGAAAAACTGTTTTTT.

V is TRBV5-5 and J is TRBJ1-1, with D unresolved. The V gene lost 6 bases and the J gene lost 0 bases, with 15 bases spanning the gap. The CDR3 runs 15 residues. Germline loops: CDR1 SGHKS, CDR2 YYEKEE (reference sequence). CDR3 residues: CASTRGETLNTEAFF. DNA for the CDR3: TGTGCCAGCACCCGGGGAGAGACACTGAACACTGAAGCTTTCTTT.

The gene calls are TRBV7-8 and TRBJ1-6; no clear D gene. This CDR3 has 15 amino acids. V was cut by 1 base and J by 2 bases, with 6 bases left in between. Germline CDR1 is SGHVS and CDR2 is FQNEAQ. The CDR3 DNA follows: TGTGCCAGCAGCTTAGTGCAGGCCTATAATTCACCCCTCCACTTT. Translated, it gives CASSLVQAYNSPLHF.

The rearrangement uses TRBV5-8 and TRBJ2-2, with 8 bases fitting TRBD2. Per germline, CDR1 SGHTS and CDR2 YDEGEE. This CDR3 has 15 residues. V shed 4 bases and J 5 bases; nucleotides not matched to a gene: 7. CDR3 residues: CASSLDGRGTGELFF. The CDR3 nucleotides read TGTGCCAGCAGCCTGGACGGGAGGGGAACCGGGGAGCTGTTTTTT.

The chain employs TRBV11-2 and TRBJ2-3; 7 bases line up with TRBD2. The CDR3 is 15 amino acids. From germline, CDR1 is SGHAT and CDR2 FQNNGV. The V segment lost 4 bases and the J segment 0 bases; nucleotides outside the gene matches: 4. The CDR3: CASSYQRGSTDTQYF. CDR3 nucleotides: TGTGCCAGCAGCTATCAGCGGGGAAGCACAGATACGCAGTATTTT.

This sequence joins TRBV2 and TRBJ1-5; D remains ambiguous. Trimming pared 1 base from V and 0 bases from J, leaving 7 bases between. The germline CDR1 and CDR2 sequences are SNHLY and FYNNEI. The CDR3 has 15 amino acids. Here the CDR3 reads CASSEGHPSNQPQHF. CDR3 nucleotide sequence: TGTGCCAGCAGTGAAGGACACCCTAGCAATCAGCCCCAGCATTTT. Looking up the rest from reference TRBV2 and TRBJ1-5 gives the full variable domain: EPEVTQTPSHQVTQMGQEVILRCVPISNHLYFYWYRQILGQKVEFLVSFYNNEISEKSEIFDDQFSVERPDGSNFTLKIRSTKLEDSAMYFCASSEGHPSNQPQHFGDGTRLSIL.

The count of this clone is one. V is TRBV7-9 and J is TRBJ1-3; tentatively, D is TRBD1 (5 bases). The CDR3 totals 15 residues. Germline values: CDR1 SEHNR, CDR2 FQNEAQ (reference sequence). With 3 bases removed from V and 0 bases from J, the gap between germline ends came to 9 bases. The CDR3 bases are TGTGCCAGCAGCTTCAGCAGGGTCTCTGGAAACACCATATATTTT. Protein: CASSFSRVSGNTIYF.

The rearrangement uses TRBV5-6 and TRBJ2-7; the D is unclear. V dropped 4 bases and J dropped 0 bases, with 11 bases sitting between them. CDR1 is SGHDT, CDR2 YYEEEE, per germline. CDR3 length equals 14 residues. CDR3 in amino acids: CASSLRGISYEQYF. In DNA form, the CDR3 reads TGTGCCAGCAGCCTTCGAGGCATCTCCTACGAGCAGTACTTC. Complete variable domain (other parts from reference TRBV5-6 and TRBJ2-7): DAGVTQSPTHLIKTRGQQVTLRCSPKSGHDTVSWYQQALGQGPQFIFQYYEEEERQRGNFPDRFSGHQFPNYSSELNVNALLLGDSALYLCASSLRGISYEQYFGPGTRLTVT.

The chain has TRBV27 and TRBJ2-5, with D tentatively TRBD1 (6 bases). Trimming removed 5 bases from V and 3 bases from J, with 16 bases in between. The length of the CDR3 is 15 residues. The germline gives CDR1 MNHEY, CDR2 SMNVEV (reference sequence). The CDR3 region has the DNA TGTGCCAGCAGTACACAGGGTAGGGTGGAAGAGACCCAGTACTTC. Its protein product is CASSTQGRVEETQYF.

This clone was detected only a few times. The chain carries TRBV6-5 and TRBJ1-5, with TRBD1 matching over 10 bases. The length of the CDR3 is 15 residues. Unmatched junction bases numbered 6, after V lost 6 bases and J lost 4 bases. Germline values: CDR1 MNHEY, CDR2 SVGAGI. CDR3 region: CASSAGTGANQPQHF. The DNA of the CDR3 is TGTGCCAGCAGCGCCGGGACAGGGGCAAATCAGCCCCAGCATTTT.

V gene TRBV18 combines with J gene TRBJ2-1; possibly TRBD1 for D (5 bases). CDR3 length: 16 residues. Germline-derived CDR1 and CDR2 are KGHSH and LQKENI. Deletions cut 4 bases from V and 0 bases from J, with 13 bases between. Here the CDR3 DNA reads TGTGCCAGCTCACAAAGAAGGGGCCTCTCCTACAATGAGCAGTTCTTC. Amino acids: CASSQRRGLSYNEQFF.